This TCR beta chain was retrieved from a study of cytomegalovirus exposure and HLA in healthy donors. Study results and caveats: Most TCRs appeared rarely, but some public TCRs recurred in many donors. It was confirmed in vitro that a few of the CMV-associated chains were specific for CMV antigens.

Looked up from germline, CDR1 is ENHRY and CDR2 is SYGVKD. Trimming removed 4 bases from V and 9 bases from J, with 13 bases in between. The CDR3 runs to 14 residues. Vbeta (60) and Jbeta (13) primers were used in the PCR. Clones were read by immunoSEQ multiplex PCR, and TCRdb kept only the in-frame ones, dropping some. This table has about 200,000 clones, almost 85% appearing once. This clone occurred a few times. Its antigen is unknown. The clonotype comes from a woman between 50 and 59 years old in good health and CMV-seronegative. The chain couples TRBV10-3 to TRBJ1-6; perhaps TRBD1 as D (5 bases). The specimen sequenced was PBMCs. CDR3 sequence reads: CAISGDGASSPLHF. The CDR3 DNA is TGTGCCATCAGTGGTGATGGGGCGAGTTCACCCCTCCACTTT.